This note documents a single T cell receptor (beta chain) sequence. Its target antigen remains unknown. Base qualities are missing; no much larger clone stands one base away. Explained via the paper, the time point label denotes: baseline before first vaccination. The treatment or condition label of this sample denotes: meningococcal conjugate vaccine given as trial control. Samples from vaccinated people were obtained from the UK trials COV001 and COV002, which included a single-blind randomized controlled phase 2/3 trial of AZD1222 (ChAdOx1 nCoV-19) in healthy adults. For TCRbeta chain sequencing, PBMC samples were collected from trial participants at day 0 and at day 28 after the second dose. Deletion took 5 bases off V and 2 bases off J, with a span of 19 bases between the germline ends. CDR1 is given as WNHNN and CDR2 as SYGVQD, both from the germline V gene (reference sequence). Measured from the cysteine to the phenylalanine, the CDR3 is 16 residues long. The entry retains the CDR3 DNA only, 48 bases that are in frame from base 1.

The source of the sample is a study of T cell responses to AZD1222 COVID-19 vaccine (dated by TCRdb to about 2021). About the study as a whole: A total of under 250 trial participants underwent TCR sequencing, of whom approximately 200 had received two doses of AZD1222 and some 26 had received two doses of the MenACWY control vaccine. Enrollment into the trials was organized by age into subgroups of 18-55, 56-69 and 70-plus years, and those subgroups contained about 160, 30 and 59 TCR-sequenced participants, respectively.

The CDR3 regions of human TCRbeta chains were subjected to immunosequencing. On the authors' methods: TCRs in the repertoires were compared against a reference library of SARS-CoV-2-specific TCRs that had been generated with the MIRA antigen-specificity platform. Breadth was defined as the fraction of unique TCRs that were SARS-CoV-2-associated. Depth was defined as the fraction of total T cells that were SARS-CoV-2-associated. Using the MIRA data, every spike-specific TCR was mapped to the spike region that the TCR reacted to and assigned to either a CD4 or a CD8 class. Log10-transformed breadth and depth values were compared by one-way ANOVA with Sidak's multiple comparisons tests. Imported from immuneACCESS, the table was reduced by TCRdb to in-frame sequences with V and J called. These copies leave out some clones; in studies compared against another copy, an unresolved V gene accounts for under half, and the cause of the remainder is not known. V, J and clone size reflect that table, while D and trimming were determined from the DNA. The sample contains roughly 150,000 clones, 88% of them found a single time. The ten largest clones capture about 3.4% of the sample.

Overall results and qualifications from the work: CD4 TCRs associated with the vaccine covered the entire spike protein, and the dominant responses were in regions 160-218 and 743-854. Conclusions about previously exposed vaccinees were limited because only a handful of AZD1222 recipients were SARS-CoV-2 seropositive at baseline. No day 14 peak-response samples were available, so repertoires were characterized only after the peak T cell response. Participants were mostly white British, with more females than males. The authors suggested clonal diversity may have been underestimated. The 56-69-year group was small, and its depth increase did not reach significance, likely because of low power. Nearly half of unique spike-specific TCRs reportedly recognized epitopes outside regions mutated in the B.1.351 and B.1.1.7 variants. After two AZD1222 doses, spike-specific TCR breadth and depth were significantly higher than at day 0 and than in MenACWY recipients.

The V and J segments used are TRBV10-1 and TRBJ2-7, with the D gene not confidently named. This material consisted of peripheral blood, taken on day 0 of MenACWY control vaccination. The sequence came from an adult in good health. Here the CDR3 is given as CASSPLIFLSAYEQYF. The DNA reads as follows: TGCGCCAGCAGTCCACTCATCTTTTTATCGGCCTACGAGCAGTACTTC.